A single sample gave rise to the 9 T cell receptor beta chains below, sequenced in a study of cytomegalovirus exposure and HLA in healthy donors. The PCR had 60 Vbeta and 13 Jbeta primers. Sequencing used immunoSEQ multiplex PCR; TCRdb keeps in-frame clones, though not all of them. The data contain 85,000 to 130,000 clones, around 79% of them singletons. The sample was PBMCs. These receptors were obtained from a male donor in good health and CMV-seropositive.

J is TRBJ1-5 and V is TRBV29-1; 9 bases agree with TRBD1. CDR3 size: 13 residues. V lost 7 bases and J lost 7; bases outside the gene matches: 8. From germline, CDR1 is SQVTM and CDR2 ANQGSEA. The CDR3 sequence: CSAGTGGGQPQHF. The DNA for the CDR3 is TGCAGCGCCGGAACAGGGGGCGGGCAGCCCCAGCATTTT.

This clone was observed a few times. The J gene is TRBJ2-1, the V gene TRBV4-3; possible D gene TRBD1, 6 bases. Trimming removed 4 bases at V and 1 base at J, with 8 bases between. CDR1 is LGHNA and CDR2 is YSLEER in the germline V gene. The CDR3 sequence is 14 residues long. The chain's CDR3 is CASSPQGSYNEQFF. The CDR3 region has the DNA TGCGCCAGCAGCCCCCAGGGGTCCTACAATGAGCAGTTCTTC.

The CDR3 loop reads CASSLVGNEKLFF. The CDR3 coding sequence is TGCGCCAGCAGCTTGGTCGGGAATGAAAAACTGTTTTTT. The chain has TRBV5-1 and TRBJ1-4; D not resolved. The V end lost 0 bases, the J end lost 5 bases, and 5 bases lay between the germline ends. This CDR3 is built from 13 residues. Per germline, CDR1 SGHRS and CDR2 YFSETQ.

The V and J genes are TRBV6-1 and TRBJ2-1; no definite D call. The germline gives CDR1 MNHNS, CDR2 SASEGT. There are 14 residues in the CDR3. V lost 6 bases, J lost 0 bases, and 9 bases lay in between. The CDR3 region is CASRDTRSYNEQFF. The CDR3 nucleotides read TGTGCCAGCAGAGACACCCGCTCCTACAATGAGCAGTTCTTC.

The J gene is TRBJ2-4, the V gene TRBV30; D possibly corresponds to TRBD1 (5 bases). The V gene's germline CDR1 is GTSNPN and CDR2 SVGIG (reference sequence). The V and J ends lost 3 bases and 2 bases respectively, with 23 bases between them. The CDR3 runs to 18 residues. The CDR3 region is CAWSHAFSGHSPKNIQYF. In nucleotides, the CDR3 is TGTGCCTGGAGCCACGCGTTCTCTGGACACTCCCCCAAAAACATTCAGTACTTC.

There are a few counts of this clone. This rearrangement joins TRBV6-6 to TRBJ1-1; a weak D match, TRBD1 (5 bases). CDR1 and CDR2 from the germline V gene are MNHNY and SVGAGI (reference sequence). Trimming shortened V by 0 bases and J by 6 bases, and 17 bases separated the two germline ends. CDR3 length equals 16 residues. Here the CDR3 DNA reads TGTGCCAGCAGTTACTCGAATAGGGGTCAAGGGTCTGAAGCTTTCTTT. Protein: CASSYSNRGQGSEAFF.

V is TRBV2 and J is TRBJ1-2, with TRBD1 identical over 9 bases. The CDR3 is 15 amino acids. V shed 3 bases and J 3 bases; nucleotides not matched to a gene: 5. CDR1 and CDR2 (germline): SNHLY, FYNNEI. CDR3: CASSERTGVDYGYTF. In DNA, the CDR3 is TGTGCCAGCAGTGAGAGGACAGGGGTTGACTATGGCTACACCTTC.

The V gene is TRBV2, the J gene TRBJ2-1, with 13 nucleotides matching TRBD2. The CDR3 totals 14 residues. Germline V CDR1 and CDR2: SNHLY, FYNNEI. Unmatched junction bases numbered 6, after V lost 6 bases and J lost 10 bases. CDR3 DNA sequence: TGTGCCAGCAGGACTAGCGGGGGGTCATGGGAGCAGTTCTTC. This encodes CASRTSGGSWEQFF.

Points on this clone: Distinct nucleotide sequences in the sample also encode this CDR3. V gene TRBV2 combines with J gene TRBJ2-5, with TRBD2 matching over 8 bases. The CDR3 length is 14 residues. Trimming at V came to 7 bases and at J to 1 base, leaving 5 bases not matched to a gene. Germline loops: CDR1 SNHLY, CDR2 FYNNEI. The CDR3 DNA follows: TGTGCCAGCAATTCGCGGGGGGCCCAAGAGACCCAGTACTTC. Protein: CASNSRGAQETQYF.